This T cell receptor beta chain was sequenced in a study of T-cell reconstitution after alpha-beta-depleted transplantation in children. Findings and limits, study-wide: There were some patients whose high TCRbeta diversity at day 60 came from surviving recipient T cells and thymic progenitors. Expanded graft clones numbering several hundred reportedly gave rise to alpha-beta T cells about two months after transplant. Among T cells one year after transplant, newly produced cells accounted for most counts and diversity.

As it was prepared, the TCRbeta library received unique molecular identifiers. TCRdb passed the PCR reads through MiXCR, listing each CDR3 protein once. The repertoire holds a few hundred thousand distinct CDR3 sequences, over 10% seen once, with around 2.2% in the top ten. This clonotype has only a few counts. Its antigen is unidentified. This sequence was found in a male patient between 10 and 17 years old who had a stem cell transplant for acute myeloid leukemia, so the T cells may come from the graft donor. This material consisted of PBMCs, mostly from graft donor cells, taken 360 days after TCRalphabeta/CD19-depleted stem cell transplant.

The CDR3 coding sequence is TGTGCCAGCAGCCGGACTAGCGGTAACAATGAGCAGTTCTTC. Its protein product is CASSRTSGNNEQFF. The chain carries TRBV7-2 and TRBJ2-1, with 10 bases fitting TRBD2. V was clipped by 5 bases and J by 5 bases; unmatched bases: 3. The CDR3 is 14 residues long. Germline V CDR1 and CDR2: SGHTA, FQGNSA.